A single sample gave rise to the 21 T cell receptor beta chains below, sequenced in a study of OX40 agonist ivuxolimab in advanced cancers. Using immunoSEQ multiplex PCR, the repertoire was profiled, and TCRdb retains in-frame clones only, with some absent. The sample contains around 61,000 clones, approximately 77% of which appear only once. The sequencing here drew on CD4+ or CD8+ T cells sorted from blood, taken in a trial of the OX40 agonist ivuxolimab. Receptor source: an adult with an advanced solid tumor such as melanoma, head and neck, liver or kidney cancer.

The chain links TRBV18 to TRBJ2-5; no definite D call. The length of the CDR3 is 13 residues. CDR1 and CDR2 (germline): KGHSH, LQKENI. V lost 3 bases to trimming and J lost 0 bases, with 5 bases between them. The CDR3 DNA is TGTGCCAGCTCACCGTGGGACCAAGAGACCCAGTACTTC. It specifies CASSPWDQETQYF.

Comment on this clone: It is unclear where the CDR3 begins or ends on the DNA, so no DNA is shown, and the CDR3 is as TCRdb lists it. The chain employs TRBV21-1 and TRBJ1-6; TRBD1, the D gene given by the table, was not confirmed from the DNA. TRBV21-1 is termed a pseudogene. Ends included, the CDR3 has 17 residues. This chain's CDR3 is CASSKVGQGAMDSPLHF.

This clone was seen just once. V gene TRBV11-2 combines with J gene TRBJ2-7; D unresolved. V lost 1 base and J lost 2, with 9 bases in between. Germline V lookup: CDR1 SGHAT, CDR2 FQNNGV. The CDR3 consists of 14 residues. CDR3 region: CASSLGRIAYEQYF. The DNA of the CDR3 is TGTGCCAGCAGCTTAGGCAGGATAGCCTACGAGCAGTACTTC.

In this sample, this clone turned up a few times. V and J are TRBV7-2 and TRBJ2-1; D perhaps matches TRBD2 (7 bases). V lost 3 bases to trimming and J lost 6 bases, with 15 bases between them. Germline V gives CDR1 SGHTA, CDR2 FQGNSA. The CDR3 loop spans 15 amino acids. For the CDR3, the DNA is TGTGCCAGCAGCTTGGGGGCAGCGGGAACCAATGAGCAGTTCTTC. Protein: CASSLGAAGTNEQFF. Together with reference TRBV7-2 and TRBJ2-1, the CDR3 gives the full variable domain: GAGVSQSPSNKVTEKGKDVELRCDPISGHTALYWYRQSLGQGLEFLIYFQGNSAPDKSGLPSDRFSAERTGGSVSTLTIQRTQQEDSAVYLCASSLGAAGTNEQFFGPGTRLTVL.

This chain connects TRBV9 to TRBJ2-3; D gene unclear. Germline CDR1 and CDR2: SGDLS and YYNGEE. The CDR3 is made up of 14 amino acids. Trimming removed 3 bases from V and 1 base from J, with 9 bases in between. The CDR3: CASSAAAGTDTQYF. The DNA of the CDR3 is TGTGCCAGCAGCGCCGCGGCGGGCACAGATACGCAGTATTTT.

V usage is TRBV7-6 and J usage is TRBJ2-2; D may be TRBD1 (5 bases). The CDR3 has 14 residues. The V gene lost 0 bases and the J gene lost 7 bases, with 9 bases spanning the gap. Germline V CDR1 and CDR2: SGHVS, FNYEAQ. For the CDR3, the DNA is TGTGCCAGCAGCTTAGCGCAGGGTTACGGGGAGCTGTTTTTT. This encodes CASSLAQGYGELFF.

This clone has a single count. The rearrangement joins TRBV2 to TRBJ2-1; D may be TRBD1 or TRBD2 (5 bases each). The V gene's germline CDR1 is SNHLY and CDR2 FYNNEI. V gave up 8 bases and J gave up 4 bases, with 18 bases separating them. The CDR3 runs to 15 residues. In nucleotides, the CDR3 is TGTGCCAGCGAGAGTGTCGGGGACCTTTACAATGAGCAGTTCTTC. Translated, it gives CASESVGDLYNEQFF.

The chain couples TRBV11-2 to TRBJ1-1; weak D call: TRBD1 (6 bases). The CDR3 sequence is 14 residues long. V was pared by 4 bases and J by 7 bases, with 16 bases between. CDR1 is SGHAT and CDR2 is FQNNGV in the germline V gene. The CDR3 loop is CASSSPSRGVEAFF. In nucleotides, the CDR3 is TGTGCCAGCAGCTCTCCCAGCAGGGGTGTTGAAGCTTTCTTT.

The chain recombines TRBV7-8 with TRBJ2-2; 10 bases align to TRBD2. This CDR3 spans 15 amino acids. The junction had 10 bases not matched to a gene; V was cut back by 8 bases and J by 7 bases. The V gene's germline CDR1 is SGHVS and CDR2 FQNEAQ. The CDR3 region is CASERLAGVNGELFF. CDR3 DNA: TGTGCCAGCGAACGCCTAGCGGGAGTGAACGGGGAGCTGTTTTTT.

This clone was picked up one time. The chain combines TRBV7-9 with TRBJ2-5; maybe TRBD2 (5 bases). Trimming removed 2 bases at V and 4 bases at J, with 14 bases between. The germline CDR1 and CDR2 sequences are SEHNR and FQNEAQ (reference sequence). The CDR3 consists of 15 residues. CDR3 DNA: TGTGCCAGCAGCTTAATCTTCCCTAGCTCAGAGACCCAGTACTTC. This sequence encodes CASSLIFPSSETQYF.

This rearrangement joins TRBV7-2 to TRBJ2-5, with TRBD1 matching 7 bases. V lost 0 bases to trimming and J lost 5 bases; unmatched junction nucleotides: 6. The CDR3 is 15 amino acids. Germline CDR1 is SGHTA and CDR2 is FQGNSA. CDR3 sequence (DNA): TGTGCCAGCAGCTTAGCGACAGGGACCTGGGAGACCCAGTACTTC. It yields the protein CASSLATGTWETQYF. Full variable domain (missing parts from reference TRBV7-2 and TRBJ2-5): GAGVSQSPSNKVTEKGKDVELRCDPISGHTALYWYRQSLGQGLEFLIYFQGNSAPDKSGLPSDRFSAERTGGSVSTLTIQRTQQEDSAVYLCASSLATGTWETQYFGPGTRLLVL.

The chain uses TRBV10-3 and TRBJ1-2, with D tentatively TRBD1 (6 bases). CDR3 length: 16 residues. Germline CDR1 reads ENHRY; CDR2 reads SYGVKD. V dropped 7 bases and J dropped 0 bases, with 18 bases sitting between them. CDR3 protein: CAITKWMTGSNYGYTF. The CDR3 DNA reads TGTGCCATCACTAAGTGGATGACAGGTTCTAACTATGGCTACACCTTC.

Comments on this clone: The sample contains more than one DNA sequence encoding this CDR3. V and J are TRBV11-2 and TRBJ2-3; D remains unclear. The ends were cut back, 1 base at V and 4 bases at J, with 3 bases in the middle. Germline values: CDR1 SGHAT, CDR2 FQNNGV. The CDR3 runs 12 residues. The CDR3 DNA is TGTGCCAGCAGCTTAGTGGCAGATACGCAGTATTTT. This sequence encodes CASSLVADTQYF.

This chain links TRBV11-2 with TRBJ1-3; TRBD1 might be the D (5 bases). This CDR3 is built from 15 residues. V lost 5 bases, J lost 3 bases, and 14 bases lay in between. Germline loops: CDR1 SGHAT, CDR2 FQNNGV. CDR3 bases: TGTGCCAGCAGCACCCCCCCGGGGGTTGGAAACACCATATATTTT. This translates into CASSTPPGVGNTIYF.

CDR3 sequence (DNA): TGTGCCAGCAGCTTATGGGACAGAGGCCTCTCTGGGGCCAACGTCCTGACTTTC. Amino acid sequence: CASSLWDRGLSGANVLTF. The rearrangement links TRBV13 to TRBJ2-6, with 7 bases lining up with TRBD1. V dropped 2 bases and J dropped 0; count of bases not matched to a gene: 7. This CDR3 is 18 amino acids long. Germline CDR1 is PRHDT and CDR2 is FYEKMQ (reference sequence). The full variable domain, rest sourced from reference TRBV13 and TRBJ2-6, is AAGVIQSPRHLIKEKRETATLKCYPIPRHDTVYWYQQGPGQDPQFLISFYEKMQSDKGSIPDRFSAQQFSDYHSELNMSSLELGDSALYFCASSLWDRGLSGANVLTFGAGSRLTVL.

The V and J genes are TRBV19 and TRBJ1-2; maybe TRBD1 (5 bases). Germline CDR1 reads LNHDA; CDR2 reads SQIVND (reference sequence). The CDR3 has 15 residues. The V end was cut by 5 bases, the J end by 8 bases, with 21 bases between. CDR3 bases: TGTGCCAGTAGTTCACACGGGACCCTCCCCCCCGGCTACACCTTC. This codes for CASSSHGTLPPGYTF.

The V gene is TRBV28, the J gene TRBJ2-7, with 10 bases identical to TRBD2. The CDR3 spans 16 residues. The V segment lost 5 bases and the J segment 1 base; nucleotides outside the gene matches: 8. Looked up from germline, CDR1 is MDHEN and CDR2 is SYDVKM. CDR3 DNA sequence: TGTGCCAGCAGTGGGCGAGCGGGAGGGGAATCCTACGAGCAGTACTTC. This codes for CASSGRAGGESYEQYF.

The chain couples TRBV4-3 to TRBJ2-2, with 11 bases fitting TRBD2. The junction had 5 bases not matched to a gene; V was cut back by 2 bases and J by 0 bases. The germline gives CDR1 LGHNA, CDR2 YSLEER. The CDR3 runs to 18 residues. CDR3 loop: CASSQRGLAGSNTGELFF. The CDR3 coding sequence is TGCGCCAGCAGCCAAAGAGGACTAGCGGGTTCGAACACCGGGGAGCTGTTTTTT.

This chain links TRBV6-6 with TRBJ2-1; D unclear. CDR1 MNHNY and CDR2 SVGAGI come from the germline V gene (reference sequence). The CDR3 totals 14 residues. Trimming cost V 0 bases and J 10 bases, with 13 bases left between them. CDR3 protein: CASSYSTRSSEQFF. In DNA form, the CDR3 reads TGTGCCAGCAGTTACTCGACCCGCTCCTCCGAGCAGTTCTTC.

This clone was seen only once. The gene calls are TRBV5-1 and TRBJ2-3, with 9 positions matching TRBD2. Germline lookup yields CDR1 SGHRS and CDR2 YFSETQ. V shed 2 bases, J shed 6 bases, and the junction held 7 bases outside the gene matches. The CDR3 is made up of 15 amino acids. This CDR3 reads CASSFFSGSRDTQYF. The CDR3 DNA reads as TGCGCCAGCAGCTTTTTTAGCGGGAGTCGGGATACGCAGTATTTT.

The chain employs TRBV5-6 and TRBJ2-6, with 7 bases that match TRBD1. Unmatched junction bases numbered 9, after V lost 6 bases and J lost 0 bases. In germline, CDR1 is SGHDT, CDR2 YYEEEE. The CDR3 covers 17 residues. The CDR3 DNA reads as TGTGCCAGCATCCCGGGACAGAGGGACTCTGGGGCCAACGTCCTGACTTTC. Translating it yields CASIPGQRDSGANVLTF. The full variable domain, with the rest looked up from reference TRBV5-6 and TRBJ2-6, is DAGVTQSPTHLIKTRGQQVTLRCSPKSGHDTVSWYQQALGQGPQFIFQYYEEEERQRGNFPDRFSGHQFPNYSSELNVNALLLGDSALYLCASIPGQRDSGANVLTFGAGSRLTVL.